A selection of T cell receptor beta chains follows, all from one sample in a study of blood T cell repertoires in COVID-19. Clones were read by immunoSEQ multiplex PCR, and TCRdb kept only the in-frame ones, dropping some. The table includes some 250,000 clones, approximately 83% detected once. Sequencing was done on a sample of peripheral blood. The receptors come from a woman in her thirties who had recovered from COVID-19. CDR3s include the opening cysteine and the closing phenylalanine or tryptophan. D genes are given only for firm matches. A row's size may be missing; if present it is once, few, many or a size class.

clone size,J gene,D gene,V gene,CDR3 DNA,CDR3 protein
.,TRBJ2-7,.,TRBV19,TGTGCCAGTAGTAAAAGGCTTGACTCTCCGGGACTCGCCTACGAGCAGTACTTC,CASSKRLDSPGLAYEQYF
.,TRBJ2-1,TRBD2,TRBV6-1,TGTGCCAGCAGTGGTAGGCGGGGGGCCAGTTACAATGAGCAGTTCTTC,CASSGRRGASYNEQFF
.,TRBJ2-3,.,TRBV14,TGTGCCAGCAGCCAAGATTTCCAGGAGGGCACAGATACGCAGTATTTT,CASSQDFQEGTDTQYF
.,TRBJ1-5,.,TRBV6-5,TGTGCCAGCAGCTGGGGTCCACAGGCCAATCAGCCCCAGCATTTT,CASSWGPQANQPQHF
.,TRBJ2-5,.,TRBV2,TGTGCCAGCAGTGCCGAGGATGGAGAGACCCAGTACTTC,CASSAEDGETQYF
.,TRBJ2-6,.,TRBV27,TGTGCCAGCAGGCATGAGGGCCGGGTTCAGGCCAACGTCCTGACTTTC,CASRHEGRVQANVLTF
.,TRBJ1-4,.,TRBV5-1,TGCGCCAGCAGCTTGAGACAGACAGCAACTAATGAAAAACTGTTTTTT,CASSLRQTATNEKLFF
.,TRBJ2-7,.,TRBV21-1,TGTGCCAGCAGCACATTCTTGAGGAACCCCAACTACGAGCAGTACTTC,CASSTFLRNPNYEQYF
.,TRBJ2-1,TRBD1,TRBV15,TGTGCCACCAGCAGAGCCTGGACAGGGGGGTACAATGAGCAGTTCTTC,CATSRAWTGGYNEQFF
.,TRBJ2-7,TRBD2,TRBV2,TGTGCCAGCAGTGAAGCGGAGGGCGGGGGCTACGAGCAGTACTTC,CASSEAEGGGYEQYF
.,TRBJ2-6,.,TRBV21-1,TGTGCCAGCCCAAGCGGGGGTTGGGTGTCTGGGGCCAACGTCCTGACTTTC,CASPSGGWVSGANVLTF
.,TRBJ2-1,TRBD2,TRBV4-1,TGCGCCAGCAGCCAACTCGGGACTAGGGAGTACAATGAGCAGTTCTTC,CASSQLGTREYNEQFF
.,TRBJ2-1,.,TRBV30,TGTGCCTGGAGTGTGGGTGCTGGTGAGGGCTTCTTC,CAWSVGAGEGFF
once,TRBJ1-4,.,TRBV2,TGTGCCAGCAGCTCAGGGGCGGTTGGTGAAAAACTGTTTTTT,CASSSGAVGEKLFF
once,TRBJ2-1,.,TRBV5-1,TGCGCCAGCAGCCTCGATAGCTATGAGCAGTTCTTC,CASSLDSYEQFF
.,TRBJ2-5,.,TRBV21-1,TGTGCCAGCAGCACCCTCGGGGAGGATTTGCCTCAAGAGACCCAGTACTTC,CASSTLGEDLPQETQYF
.,TRBJ2-7,TRBD1,TRBV9,TGTGCCAGCAGCCCCGGGACAGGGGCATACGAGCAGTACTTC,CASSPGTGAYEQYF
.,TRBJ2-1,.,TRBV6-5,TGTGCTTCGAAGGCTAGCCAGTTTGAGCAGTTCTTC,CASKASQFEQFF
.,TRBJ1-5,TRBD1,TRBV5-6,TGTGCCAGCAGCCTCGGGACAGGCGGCAATCAGCCCCAGCATTTT,CASSLGTGGNQPQHF
.,TRBJ2-6,.,TRBV7-3,TGTGCCAGCAGCTCAATGACAACAGGGTCCGGGGCCAACGTCCTGACTTTC,CASSSMTTGSGANVLTF
.,TRBJ1-6,.,TRBV10-2,TGCGCCAGCGTGGCGCAGCGAAATTCACCCCTCCACTTT,CASVAQRNSPLHF
.,TRBJ2-2,.,TRBV4-1,TGCGCCAGCGCCGGGGATGGGTTCCTGAACACCGGGGAGCTGTTTTTT,CASAGDGFLNTGELFF
.,TRBJ2-3,TRBD1,TRBV7-3,TGTGCCAGCAGCTTAGACAGGGGGGCAGATACGCAGTATTTT,CASSLDRGADTQYF
.,TRBJ2-3,.,TRBV18,TGTGCCAGCTCACCAGGACTGACTAGCACAGATACGCAGTATTTT,CASSPGLTSTDTQYF
.,TRBJ1-1,TRBD1,TRBV5-1,TGCGCCAGCAGCTTGGTTGGGACAGGGATTGAGGTTGAAGCTTTCTTT,CASSLVGTGIEVEAFF
.,TRBJ2-7,TRBD1,TRBV14,TGTGCCAGCAGCCAAGGGTCATTGGGACAGGAAAATTTC,CASSQGSLGQENF
.,TRBJ1-4,TRBD1,TRBV6-2/TRBV6-3,TGTGCCAGCAGTACAATTAATCCGAGGGGGCAAACTAATGAAAAACTGTTTTTT,CASSTINPRGQTNEKLFF
.,TRBJ2-5,TRBD1,TRBV9,TGTGCCAGCAGCGCGGGACAGGATGGGGAGACCCAGTACTTC,CASSAGQDGETQYF
.,TRBJ2-3,TRBD2,TRBV6-2/TRBV6-3,TGTGCCAGCAGTTACAAGCGGGGGTACACAGATACGCAGTATTTT,CASSYKRGYTDTQYF
.,TRBJ1-1,.,TRBV19,TGTGCCAGTAGTAGGTCAGGTGGACAGACGGGGTTACCTGAAGCTTTCTTT,CASSRSGGQTGLPEAFF
.,TRBJ2-7,.,TRBV5-1,TGCGCCAGCAGCTTGGCAGGGTCTAACTACGAGCAGTACTTC,CASSLAGSNYEQYF
.,TRBJ1-6,TRBD1,TRBV6-5,TGTGCCAGCAGTTACGGACAGGGAAGTTCACCCCTCCACTTT,CASSYGQGSSPLHF
once,TRBJ1-2,TRBD1,TRBV7-8,TGTGCCAGCAGCTTGACAGGGGGCGCGGATGGCTACACCTTC,CASSLTGGADGYTF
.,TRBJ2-1,.,TRBV18,TGTGCCAGCTCACCAGGTCCGAGCTCCTACAATGAGCAGTTCTTC,CASSPGPSSYNEQFF
.,TRBJ1-5,TRBD1,TRBV7-8,TGTGCCAGCAGCTTAGGCTCAGGGGGCTCTCAGCCCCAGCATTTT,CASSLGSGGSQPQHF
.,TRBJ2-1,TRBD2,TRBV19,TGTGCCAGTAGCTATACTAGCGGGGGTTACAATGAGCAGTTCTTC,CASSYTSGGYNEQFF
few,TRBJ1-3,.,TRBV6-6,TGTGCCAGCAGGTCGGACAGCAGCTCTGGAAACACCATATATTTT,CASRSDSSSGNTIYF
.,TRBJ2-1,TRBD2,TRBV11-1,TGTGCCAGCAGCTGGACTAGCGGGGGTCGGAATGAGCAGTTCTTC,CASSWTSGGRNEQFF
.,TRBJ2-5,TRBD2,TRBV7-2,TGTGCCAGCAGCGGGGGGGTTTTAGAGACCCAGTACTTC,CASSGGVLETQYF
.,TRBJ2-7,.,TRBV4-2,TGTGCCAGCAGCCAAAACTCCCGGGGGTCGTCCTACGAGCAGTACTTC,CASSQNSRGSSYEQYF
.,TRBJ1-5,.,TRBV6-6,TGTGCCAGCGGAATAGGGGGTCTCAGCAATCAGCCCCAGCATTTT,CASGIGGLSNQPQHF
few,TRBJ2-2,TRBD1,TRBV7-2,TGTGCCAGCAGCCTAAACAGGGGGTCCGGGGAGCTGTTTTTT,CASSLNRGSGELFF
.,TRBJ2-3,TRBD2,TRBV6-5,TGTGCCAGCAGTTTACCGGGACTAGCGGGGGAAGATACGCAGTATTTT,CASSLPGLAGEDTQYF
.,TRBJ2-3,.,TRBV5-1,TGCGCCAGCAGCTTGGCTAGTAAGGTCTCAGATACGCAGTATTTT,CASSLASKVSDTQYF
once,TRBJ2-6,TRBD2,TRBV6-1,TGTGCCAGCAGTGACTTTAGCGGGGTCCAGTCTGGGGCCAACGTCCTGACTTTC,CASSDFSGVQSGANVLTF
.,TRBJ2-2,.,TRBV10-3,TGTGCCATCAGTGAGTGGACAGACACCGGGGAGCTGTTTTTT,CAISEWTDTGELFF
.,TRBJ2-3,TRBD2,TRBV12-5,TGTGCTAGTGGTCCAAAACTAGCGGACTATTTACGTGCGGATACGCAGTATTTT,CASGPKLADYLRADTQYF
.,TRBJ2-1,TRBD2,TRBV20-1,TGCAGTGCTAGTATAGCGGGTTTCTCCTACAATGAGCAGTTCTTC,CSASIAGFSYNEQFF
.,TRBJ1-3,.,TRBV18,TGTGCCAGCTCACCACTTCCAGCGCAAACCTCTGGAAACACCATATATTTT,CASSPLPAQTSGNTIYF
.,TRBJ2-3,.,TRBV6-5,TGTGCCAGCAGTTACGGCCCAGACTTTAGCACAGATACGCAGTATTTT,CASSYGPDFSTDTQYF
.,TRBJ2-7,.,TRBV20-1,TGCAGTGCTAGCGAGGTCTACGAGCAGTACTTC,CSASEVYEQYF
.,TRBJ2-3,.,TRBV6-4,TGTGCCAGCAGTGACCGGGGACAAAGCACAGATACGCAGTATTTT,CASSDRGQSTDTQYF
.,TRBJ1-2,.,TRBV9,TGTGCCAGCAGCCAGGGCGGCTCCCGACCCTCTGGCTACACCTTC,CASSQGGSRPSGYTF
.,TRBJ2-1,.,TRBV9,TGTGCCAGCAGCCCGACAGGCGACTCCTACAATGAGCAGTTCTTC,CASSPTGDSYNEQFF
few,TRBJ2-1,TRBD2,TRBV15,TGTGCCACCAGCACCAACTCGGGAGGGGGGTTCTTC,CATSTNSGGGFF
.,TRBJ1-1,.,TRBV5-1,TGCGCCAGCAGCGTCCCGAGCGGGGTCGGGGACACTGAAGCTTTCTTT,CASSVPSGVGDTEAFF
.,TRBJ2-6,.,TRBV7-9,TGTGCCAGCAGCCCTCCCCCCTCTGGGGCCAACGTCCTGACTTTC,CASSPPPSGANVLTF
.,TRBJ2-7,.,TRBV29-1,TGCAGCGTTGATGGAGACAGGATCCCCTACGAGCAGTACTTC,CSVDGDRIPYEQYF
.,TRBJ1-1,TRBD1,TRBV27,TGTGCCAGCAGCCTACAGGGGGCTCGTGAAGCTTTCTTT,CASSLQGAREAFF